The clone carrying this T cell receptor (beta chain) has only one observation. PCR used 60 Vbeta primers and 13 Jbeta primers. This table comes from immunoSEQ multiplex PCR, and its TCRdb copy is limited to in-frame clones, with some not included. The data hold approximately 300,000 clones, with about four fifths observed a single time. This sample is part of a study of cytomegalovirus exposure and HLA in healthy donors. V was shortened by 7 bases and J by 4 bases, with 8 bases between the two germline ends. The CDR3 has 13 residues. From germline, CDR1 is SEHNR and CDR2 FQNEAQ (reference sequence). The source is a woman between 35 and 50 years old in good health and CMV-seropositive. The gene calls are TRBV7-9 and TRBJ2-6, with D unclear. The sample consisted of PBMCs. The CDR3 bases are TGTGCCAGCACCCCCGCGGGGGCCAACGTCCTGACTTTC. Translation: CASTPAGANVLTF. Full variable domain (rest looked up from reference TRBV7-9 and TRBJ2-6): DTGVSQNPRHKITKRGQNVTFRCDPISEHNRLYWYRQTLGQGPEFLTYFQNEAQLEKSRLLSDRFSAERPKGSFSTLEIQRTEQGDSAMYLCASTPAGANVLTFGAGSRLTVL.